What follows are 30 T cell receptor beta chains derived from one specimen sequenced in a study of metastatic and nonmetastatic thyroid tumors. Every patient was untreated before thyroid surgery. TCRdb re-processed the PCR reads through MiXCR. The sample carries approximately 25,000 clones, 26% recorded once. The material sequenced was blood. These TCRs come from a male donor with papillary thyroid cancer or a benign thyroid nodule (not recorded which). Some clones in this sample may be carry-over from other donors' samples.

This clone was counted many times. V is TRBV6-2 or TRBV6-3 and J is TRBJ1-1, with D possibly matching TRBD1 (6 bases). Germline-derived CDR1 and CDR2 are MNHEY and SVGEGT. Trimming took off 0 bases at V and 6 bases at J, with 14 bases between the two ends. The CDR3 covers 15 residues. In DNA form, the CDR3 reads TGTGCCAGCAGTTACTCGGGCCAGGGGTGGGCTGAAGCTTTCTTT. Its translation is CASSYSGQGWAEAFF.

The table lists this clone with many counts. The rearrangement uses TRBV12-3 or TRBV12-4 and TRBJ2-1, with unresolved D. The CDR3 has 14 amino acids. V gave up 1 base and J gave up 4 bases, with 8 bases separating them. The CDR3 region is CASSLGNSYNEQFF. As DNA, the CDR3 is TGTGCCAGCAGTTTAGGAAACAGTTACAATGAGCAGTTCTTC.

Within the sample, this clone is medium-sized. This sequence joins TRBV12-3 or TRBV12-4 and TRBJ2-3; 9 nucleotides line up with TRBD2. CDR3 length: 15 amino acids. V lost 8 bases to trimming and J lost 4 bases; unmatched junction nucleotides: 10. As DNA, the CDR3 is TGTGCCAGCCGGCGGTCCCAGCGGGAGGCAGATACGCAGTATTTT. Its protein is CASRRSQREADTQYF.

The V and J genes are TRBV4-1 and TRBJ2-5, with TRBD2 matching over 9 bases. Germline assignment: CDR1 MGHRA and CDR2 YSYEKL. The CDR3 has 19 residues. V shed 0 bases and J 1 base; nucleotides not matched to a gene: 12. CDR3: CASSQEGLAGTLRQETQYF. The CDR3 DNA follows: TGCGCCAGCAGCCAAGAGGGGCTAGCGGGAACTCTCCGCCAAGAGACCCAGTACTTC.

The table lists this clone with a few counts. J is TRBJ2-2 and V is TRBV11-2; D is perhaps TRBD1 or TRBD2 (5 bases each). V was pared by 5 bases and J by 2 bases, with 15 bases between. This CDR3 has 16 residues. Germline V gene data show CDR1 as SGHAT and CDR2 as FQNNGV. Written as DNA, the CDR3 is TGTGCCAGCAGCCCGGGGCAGCTAATAAACACCGGGGAGCTGTTTTTT. Translating it yields CASSPGQLINTGELFF. The full variable domain, in which reference TRBV11-2 and TRBJ2-2 provide the parts outside the CDR3, is EAGVAQSPRYKIIEKRQSVAFWCNPISGHATLYWYQQILGQGPKLLIQFQNNGVVDDSQLPKDRFSAERLKGVDSTLKIQPAKLEDSAVYLCASSPGQLINTGELFFGEGSRLTVL.

This clone qualifies as medium-sized (0.01 to 0.1%). The CDR3 bases are TGTGCCAGCAGTCCCTCGGACAGACCAACCTACGAGCAGTACTTC. This sequence encodes CASSPSDRPTYEQYF. The chain links TRBV27 to TRBJ2-7, with D maybe TRBD1 (6 bases). From germline, CDR1 is MNHEY and CDR2 SMNVEV (reference sequence). There are 15 residues in the CDR3. The V and J ends lost 5 bases and 2 bases respectively, with 16 bases between them.

This clone was counted ten times or more. J is TRBJ1-4 and V is TRBV9; 7 nucleotides align to TRBD1. V lost 5 bases and J lost 8; bases outside the gene matches: 9. The CDR3 sequence is 14 residues long. Germline assignment: CDR1 SGDLS and CDR2 YYNGEE. CDR3 amino acids: CASSETGSGEKLFF. Here the CDR3 DNA reads TGTGCCAGCAGTGAGACAGGGTCGGGCGAAAAACTGTTTTTT.

This clone was counted a few times. A much larger clone sits a single nucleotide away, making a read error possible. In the same sample, other DNA sequences code for this CDR3. This chain connects TRBV9 to TRBJ2-5, with D hard to call. The CDR3 has 13 amino acids. The germline V gene encodes CDR1 SGDLS and CDR2 YYNGEE. In nucleotides, the CDR3 is TGCGCCAGCAGCGTAGGGCTGCTGGAGACCCAGTACTTC. Protein product: CASSVGLLETQYF.

This clone is labeled medium-sized. V gene TRBV6-1 combines with J gene TRBJ1-1; D uncertain. CDR3 length equals 13 residues. Looked up from germline, CDR1 is MNHNS and CDR2 is SASEGT. With 6 bases removed from V and 0 bases from J, the gap between germline ends came to 8 bases. CDR3 sequence (DNA): TGTGCCAGCAGCCACGGGCTGAACACTGAAGCTTTCTTT. It translates to CASSHGLNTEAFF.

This clone is termed medium-sized. This chain links TRBV27 with TRBJ1-6, with unresolved D. The V end lost 3 bases, the J end lost 10 bases, and 16 bases lay between the germline ends. Germline CDR1 MNHEY, CDR2 SMNVEV (reference sequence). The CDR3 length is 15 residues. CDR3 region: CASSFSSGSGSPLHF. CDR3 sequence (DNA): TGTGCCAGCAGTTTCAGCAGCGGCTCCGGATCACCCCTCCACTTT.

V usage is TRBV28 and J usage is TRBJ2-3; 8 nucleotides align to TRBD1. The J segment lost 3 bases and the V segment lost 5 bases, leaving 10 bases of the junction unmatched. The CDR3 is 16 residues long. CDR1 is MDHEN, CDR2 SYDVKM, per germline. CDR3 bases: TGTGCCAGCAGTCCTACGGACAGGGCGAAAACAGATACGCAGTATTTT. Its translation: CASSPTDRAKTDTQYF.

V and J are TRBV5-1 and TRBJ2-1; D may be TRBD2 (5 bases). The germline V gene encodes CDR1 SGHRS and CDR2 YFSETQ. The V and J ends lost 2 bases and 7 bases respectively, with 16 bases between them. This CDR3 comprises 15 residues. The CDR3 DNA sequence: TGCGCCAGCAGCTTTGGGAGCGGCGCTGGGAATGAGCAGTTCTTC. It yields the protein CASSFGSGAGNEQFF.

This clone was seen at least ten times. The same CDR3 can be traced to other DNA sequences in this sample. This chain joins TRBV5-5 and TRBJ1-5; D possibly corresponds to TRBD1 (5 bases). The CDR3 runs 14 residues. Trimming shortened V by 4 bases and J by 6 bases, and 14 bases separated the two germline ends. The V gene's germline CDR1 is SGHKS and CDR2 YYEKEE (reference sequence). CDR3 sequence reads: CASSPLGEFQPQHF. CDR3 coding DNA: TGTGCCAGCAGCCCGTTGGGGGAGTTTCAGCCCCAGCATTTT.

This clone was seen ten or more times. The CDR3 region is CSVVTLAGYNEQFF. Here the CDR3 DNA reads TGCAGCGTTGTAACACTAGCGGGATACAATGAGCAGTTCTTC. The V and J genes are TRBV29-1 and TRBJ2-1; 10 bases line up with TRBD2. This CDR3 is 14 amino acids long. Germline V gives CDR1 SQVTM, CDR2 ANQGSEA. V was pared by 4 bases and J by 4 bases, with 4 bases of the junction left unmatched.

This clone has at least ten counts. The chain couples TRBV5-1 to TRBJ2-2; D remains ambiguous. Deletions cut 0 bases from V and 3 bases from J, with 9 bases between. The CDR3 consists of 15 residues. CDR1 and CDR2 (germline): SGHRS, YFSETQ. The CDR3 DNA sequence: TGCGCCAGCAGCTTGGGAGAGTTCGACACCGGGGAGCTGTTTTTT. This codes for CASSLGEFDTGELFF.

This sequence joins TRBV7-3 and TRBJ2-7, with 8 bases matching TRBD2. This CDR3 region has 15 residues. CDR1 and CDR2 from the germline V gene are SGHTA and FQGTGA. The J segment lost 1 base and the V segment lost 0 bases, leaving 2 bases of the junction unmatched. CDR3 sequence (DNA): TGTGCCAGCAGCTTAACTTGCGGGAGGTCCTACGAGCAGTACTTC. This gives the protein CASSLTCGRSYEQYF.

This clone qualifies as medium-sized. The chain's CDR3 is CASKTMPGANVLTF. CDR3 nucleotides: TGTGCCAGCAAGACTATGCCTGGGGCCAACGTCCTGACTTTC. The chain uses TRBV6-1 and TRBJ2-6, with TRBD2 as a possible D gene (5 bases). CDR1 is MNHNS and CDR2 is SASEGT in the germline V gene. This CDR3 has 14 residues. V lost 7 bases, J lost 2 bases, and 9 bases lay in between.

V is TRBV30 and J is TRBJ2-7; the match to TRBD1 covers 7 bases. CDR3 size: 12 residues. The V gene's germline CDR1 is GTSNPN and CDR2 SVGIG (reference sequence). J gave up 7 bases and V 7 bases, and 10 bases lay outside the gene matches. This chain's CDR3 is CALAGTVYEQYF. CDR3 in DNA: TGTGCCTTGGCCGGGACAGTTTATGAGCAGTACTTC.

This clone showed up just a few times. The chain joins TRBV6-1 to TRBJ1-1; D not resolved. The V gene lost 5 bases and the J gene lost 1 base, with 11 bases spanning the gap. This CDR3 comprises 14 residues. Germline CDR1 is MNHNS and CDR2 is SASEGT. The CDR3 sequence: CASSSLEENTEAFF. The CDR3 coding sequence is TGTGCCAGCAGTTCGCTTGAGGAGAACACTGAAGCTTTCTTT.

Comments on this clone: Lacking the conserved final phenylalanine or tryptophan, this CDR3 likely reflects a read error. CDR3 bases: TGTGCCAGCAGTGAAACTAGCGGTGTCACAGATACGCAGTATTGT. This encodes CASSETSGVTDTQYC. The chain couples TRBV6-1 to TRBJ2-3, with 8 bases that match TRBD2. V lost 2 bases and J lost 2; bases outside the gene matches: 3. The CDR3 runs to 15 residues. The germline V gene encodes CDR1 MNHNS and CDR2 SASEGT.

In its sample, this clone was seen many times. The V call is TRBV20-1, the J call TRBJ2-5; 9 bases align to TRBD2. The junction had 6 bases not matched to a gene; V was cut back by 2 bases and J by 2 bases. The CDR3 loop spans 15 amino acids. Germline V lookup: CDR1 DFQATT, CDR2 SNEGSKA (reference sequence). CDR3 bases: TGCAGTGCTAGACACGGGACTAGCCGACAAGAGACCCAGTACTTC. This sequence encodes CSARHGTSRQETQYF.

The chain has TRBV11-2 and TRBJ2-7; 8 positions agree with TRBD2. The CDR3 contains 19 residues. After removal of 2 bases from V and 3 bases from J, the junction contained 18 bases not matched to a gene. From germline, CDR1 is SGHAT and CDR2 FQNNGV. In DNA form, the CDR3 reads TGTGCCAGCAGCTTATACACCCCCCTGGTAGCGGGAATCATCTACGAGCAGTACTTC. Encoded protein: CASSLYTPLVAGIIYEQYF.

There are a few counts of this clone. The rearrangement joins TRBV28 to TRBJ1-6; a weak D match, TRBD1 (5 bases). The germline gives CDR1 MDHEN, CDR2 SYDVKM. V lost 6 bases and J 6 bases, leaving 15 bases between the germline ends. This CDR3 comprises 15 residues. The CDR3 DNA follows: TGTGCCAGCAGCCCGAGGACACCTACTAATTCACCCCTCCACTTT. Its protein product is CASSPRTPTNSPLHF.

The chain employs TRBV11-2 and TRBJ1-2; the D gene is possibly TRBD1 (5 bases). Germline assignment: CDR1 SGHAT and CDR2 FQNNGV. Trimming cost V 6 bases and J 5 bases, with 16 bases left between them. The CDR3 covers 14 residues. The chain's CDR3 is CASSSLGTAYGYTF. The CDR3, as DNA: TGTGCCAGCAGTTCCCTTGGGACCGCGTATGGCTACACCTTC.

Judged by abundance, this clone is medium-sized. The chain uses TRBV10-1 and TRBJ2-1, with 10 bases matching TRBD2. Losses at the gene ends were 5 bases for V and 1 base for J; bases not matched to a gene: 8. Germline CDR1 reads WNHNN; CDR2 reads SYGVQD (reference sequence). The CDR3 is 17 amino acids. CDR3 sequence: CASSHITSGASYNEQFF. CDR3 nucleotides: TGCGCCAGCAGTCACATTACTAGCGGGGCTTCCTACAATGAGCAGTTCTTC.

V is TRBV28 and J is TRBJ2-1; D not resolved. This CDR3 comprises 15 residues. V was shortened by 5 bases and J by 4 bases, with 15 bases between the two germline ends. The V gene's germline CDR1 is MDHEN and CDR2 SYDVKM. The CDR3 spells CASSGFGPLYNEQFF. CDR3 DNA: TGTGCCAGCAGTGGATTCGGGCCGCTGTACAATGAGCAGTTCTTC.

As to this clone: Its ends do not fully match the called genes, so a read error is possible. The rearrangement links TRBV12-3 or TRBV12-4 to TRBJ1-2, with D uncertain. The CDR3 is 13 residues long. The CDR3: CASSSTHNYGYTF. CDR3 bases: TGTGCCAGCAGCTCGACACATAACTATGGCTATACCTTC.

This clone rates as medium-sized (0.01 to 0.1%). The V gene is TRBV12-3 or TRBV12-4, the J gene TRBJ2-1, with a tentative D call TRBD2 (5 bases). CDR3 length: 14 amino acids. The V end lost 1 base, the J end lost 7 bases, and 11 bases lay between the germline ends. CDR3 in amino acids: CASSLGTGVNEQFF. In DNA form, the CDR3 reads TGTGCCAGCAGTTTAGGGACTGGGGTGAATGAGCAGTTCTTC.

The table lists this clone with many counts. The rearrangement links TRBV20-1 to TRBJ2-5, with 11 bases aligning to TRBD2. This CDR3 has 17 residues. Germline V gene data show CDR1 as DFQATT and CDR2 as SNEGSKA (reference sequence). V shed 3 bases and J 6 bases; nucleotides not matched to a gene: 15. CDR3 coding DNA: TGCAGTGCTAGTAATCTAGCGGGAGGCTGGGAGGTAAAGACCCAGTACTTC. It encodes CSASNLAGGWEVKTQYF.

This clone was seen repeatedly, ten times or more. The V gene is TRBV5-1, the J gene TRBJ1-2, with a possible D match to TRBD1 (6 bases). Looked up from germline, CDR1 is SGHRS and CDR2 is YFSETQ. The V and J ends lost 7 bases and 6 bases respectively, with 13 bases between them. The CDR3 loop spans 12 amino acids. CDR3 nucleotides: TGCGCCAGCGAAGGGGGAAGCGATGGCTACACCTTC. It codes for CASEGGSDGYTF.